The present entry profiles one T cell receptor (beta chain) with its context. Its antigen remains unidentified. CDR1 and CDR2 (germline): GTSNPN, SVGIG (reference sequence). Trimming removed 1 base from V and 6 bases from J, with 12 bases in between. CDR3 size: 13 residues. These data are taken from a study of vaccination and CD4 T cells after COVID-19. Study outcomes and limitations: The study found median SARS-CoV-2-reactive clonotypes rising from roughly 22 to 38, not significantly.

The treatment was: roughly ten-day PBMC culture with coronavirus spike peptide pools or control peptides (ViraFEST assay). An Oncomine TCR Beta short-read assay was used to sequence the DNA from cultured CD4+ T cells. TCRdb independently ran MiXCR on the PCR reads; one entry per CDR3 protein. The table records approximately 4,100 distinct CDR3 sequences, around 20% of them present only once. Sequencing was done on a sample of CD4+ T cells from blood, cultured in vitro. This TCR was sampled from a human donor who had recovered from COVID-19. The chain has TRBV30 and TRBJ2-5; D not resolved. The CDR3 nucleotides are TGTGCCTGGAGTGCTGAGATAACCCAGACCCAGTACTTC. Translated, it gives CAWSAEITQTQYF.